The present T cell receptor (beta chain) was sequenced within a study of cytomegalovirus exposure and HLA in healthy donors. In the PCR, 60 Vbeta and 13 Jbeta primers were used. The protocol was immunoSEQ multiplex PCR, while the TCRdb copy is restricted to in-frame clones and leaves out a portion. The sample shows some 110,000 clones, over 60% of them seen only once. Study-level points and caveats: The study assumed roughly uniform donor sequencing depth for presence/absence analyses. Most TCR sequences proved rare, with some public TCRs found in many donors.

With respect to this clone: The antigen is undetermined.

Sample: PBMCs. This TCR derives from a middle-aged woman in good health and CMV-seropositive.

Written as DNA, the CDR3 is TGTGCCAGCAGCTCGGGTTGGGGGCTAGGCCCGCCCGCTGAGCAGTTCTTC. Translating it yields CASSSGWGLGPPAEQFF. The chain is built from TRBV7-2 and TRBJ2-1; a possible D gene is TRBD1 (6 bases). V lost 4 bases and J lost 9, with 25 bases in between. Germline V gene data show CDR1 as SGHTA and CDR2 as FQGNSA. CDR3 length equals 17 residues.